Following are 19 T cell receptor beta chains from one sample sequenced in a study of long-term antiretroviral therapy in people with HIV. This was the immunoSEQ v3.0 assay at survey level. Measured with immunoSEQ multiplex PCR; TCRdb has only the in-frame clones, and not every one. The table shows 20,000 to 25,000 clones, with around 87% occurring only once. The material sequenced was unsorted PBMCs, taken 0.2 years before starting antiretroviral therapy. Receptors were obtained from a man between 18 and 35 years old with HIV.

This rearrangement joins TRBV13 to TRBJ2-1; perhaps TRBD1 as D (5 bases). This CDR3 has 15 residues. CDR1 PRHDT and CDR2 FYEKMQ come from the germline V gene (reference sequence). V dropped 2 bases and J dropped 3 bases, with 11 bases sitting between them. CDR3 DNA: TGTGCCAGCAGCTTAAGGGGTTTCGACTACAATGAGCAGTTCTTC. Its translation: CASSLRGFDYNEQFF.

The chain links TRBV15 to TRBJ2-5; D is perhaps TRBD2 (5 bases). The CDR3 is 15 residues long. The germline V gene encodes CDR1 LNHNV and CDR2 YYDKDF (reference sequence). With 0 bases removed from V and 5 bases from J, the gap between germline ends came to 13 bases. The CDR3 here is CATSRDWSSGETQYF. In DNA form, the CDR3 reads TGTGCCACCAGCAGAGATTGGTCCAGCGGTGAGACCCAGTACTTC.

V and J are TRBV29-1 and TRBJ2-7; D uncertain. V dropped 0 bases and J dropped 2 bases, with 5 bases sitting between them. The germline V gene has CDR1 SQVTM and CDR2 ANQGSEA. This CDR3 has 12 amino acids. The chain's CDR3 is CSVEDKAYEQYF. The CDR3 region has the DNA TGCAGCGTTGAAGATAAGGCCTACGAGCAGTACTTC.

The genes are TRBV19 and TRBJ2-7; 7 positions match TRBD1. The germline CDR1 and CDR2 sequences are LNHDA and SQIVND (reference sequence). There are 14 residues in the CDR3. Unmatched junction bases numbered 10, after V lost 5 bases and J lost 6 bases. The CDR3 DNA sequence: TGTGCCAGTAGTTCCTCCGGACAGGTTTCCGAGCAGTACTTC. Protein product: CASSSSGQVSEQYF.

This clone was recorded once. This rearrangement joins TRBV2 to TRBJ2-1; 7 bases map to TRBD2. Unmatched junction bases numbered 12, after V lost 8 bases and J lost 8 bases. This CDR3 contains 14 residues. Germline V gives CDR1 SNHLY, CDR2 FYNNEI. For the CDR3, the DNA is TGTGCCAGCCCCGGGACCCCGGGGAGGGATGAGCAGTTCTTC. It yields the protein CASPGTPGRDEQFF.

V usage is TRBV5-1 and J usage is TRBJ1-4; TRBD1 matches 8 bases. Looked up from germline, CDR1 is SGHRS and CDR2 is YFSETQ. This CDR3 comprises 16 residues. After removal of 0 bases from V and 8 bases from J, the junction contained 9 bases not matched to a gene. The DNA of the CDR3 is TGCGCCAGCAGCTTGGGGACAGGGCACGCCGGGGAAAAACTGTTTTTT. It is translated as CASSLGTGHAGEKLFF.

This CDR3 is CASMFDRGRDGYTF. The CDR3 nucleotides are TGTGCCAGCATGTTCGACAGGGGGCGCGATGGCTACACCTTC. The chain combines TRBV2 with TRBJ1-2, with 10 nucleotides matching TRBD1. The CDR3 is made up of 14 amino acids. The V segment lost 7 bases and the J segment 6 bases; nucleotides outside the gene matches: 8. Germline V gene sequence: CDR1 SNHLY, CDR2 FYNNEI.

The chain has TRBV7-2 and TRBJ2-1; 10 bases are a match to TRBD2. The CDR3 covers 17 residues. Losses at the gene ends were 4 bases for V and 0 bases for J; bases not matched to a gene: 6. Germline values: CDR1 SGHTA, CDR2 FQGNSA. CDR3 nucleotide sequence: TGTGCCAGCAGCTATAGTAGCGGGAGGACCTCCTACAATGAGCAGTTCTTC. The encoded protein is CASSYSSGRTSYNEQFF.

This clone was seen a handful of times. The rearrangement links TRBV6-5 to TRBJ1-2; 11 bases line up with TRBD1. This CDR3 spans 15 amino acids. J was trimmed by 8 bases and V by 2 bases; bases with no gene match: 7. Germline V gene data show CDR1 as MNHEY and CDR2 as SVGAGI. The CDR3 reads CASSYQGQGVSGYTF. CDR3 nucleotides: TGTGCCAGCAGTTACCAGGGACAGGGGGTATCGGGCTACACCTTC.

The rearrangement links TRBV7-3 to TRBJ2-2; TRBD1 is a possible D gene (6 bases). The germline V gene encodes CDR1 SGHTA and CDR2 FQGTGA. The CDR3 totals 14 residues. Between the trimmed V and J ends, which lost 2 bases and 10 bases, there was a span of 14 bases. CDR3: CASSLGPGEKELFF. Here the CDR3 DNA reads TGTGCCAGCAGCTTAGGGCCAGGGGAGAAGGAGCTGTTTTTT.

The rearrangement links TRBV4-1 to TRBJ1-1; no clear D gene. CDR1 is MGHRA, CDR2 YSYEKL, per germline. V shed 0 bases and J shed 4 bases, with 3 bases lying between them. This CDR3 region has 12 residues. CDR3 in amino acids: CASSQESTEAFF. CDR3 DNA sequence: TGCGCCAGCAGCCAAGAGTCCACTGAAGCTTTCTTT.

CDR3 amino acids: CASRVSRGQPQHF. The CDR3 DNA reads TGTGCCAGCAGGGTGAGTCGGGGACAGCCCCAGCATTTT. The rearrangement joins TRBV2 to TRBJ1-5; D not certain. Between the trimmed V and J ends, which lost 6 bases and 7 bases, there was a span of 13 bases. CDR1 is SNHLY, CDR2 FYNNEI, per germline. This CDR3 has 13 residues.

V is TRBV5-8 and J is TRBJ2-1; D is unresolved. This CDR3 spans 14 amino acids. Germline V lookup: CDR1 SGHTS, CDR2 YDEGEE. Between the trimmed V and J ends, which lost 4 bases and 5 bases, there was a span of 13 bases. The CDR3 coding sequence is TGTGCCAGCAGCAGGTCGGGCCCTCACAATGAGCAGTTCTTC. Its protein is CASSRSGPHNEQFF.

The rearrangement links TRBV4-3 to TRBJ1-2; possibly TRBD1 for D (5 bases). V was pared by 3 bases and J by 7 bases, with 18 bases between. Germline V gene sequence: CDR1 LGHNA, CDR2 YSLEER. The CDR3 is made up of 15 amino acids. The DNA of the CDR3 is TGCGCCAGCAGCCAGAACCGGGGGAGCGGAGCTGGCTACACCTTC. This encodes CASSQNRGSGAGYTF.

This clone was observed a few times. This chain links TRBV11-1 with TRBJ2-7, with D perhaps given as TRBD1 or TRBD2 (5 bases each). V was trimmed by 4 bases and J by 2 bases, leaving 12 bases between them. The germline CDR1 and CDR2 sequences are SGHAT and FQDESV (reference sequence). The CDR3 is 14 residues long. CDR3 bases: TGTGCCAGCAGCTCTCCGGGACGGGCCTACGAGCAGTACTTC. Translation: CASSSPGRAYEQYF.

This clone was recorded only once. This chain links TRBV7-2 with TRBJ1-2; no clear D. Germline CDR1 SGHTA, CDR2 FQGNSA. Deletions cut 4 bases from V and 1 base from J, with 10 bases between. The CDR3 spans 14 residues. CDR3 nucleotide sequence: TGTGCCAGCAGCTCCAAACCTTATAACTATGGCTACACCTTC. Translating gives CASSSKPYNYGYTF.

The chain employs TRBV4-3 and TRBJ2-1, with D perhaps matching TRBD1 (5 bases). The CDR3 has 15 residues. The germline V and J ends were trimmed by 4 bases and 4 bases, with 14 bases remaining between them. The germline V gene encodes CDR1 LGHNA and CDR2 YSLEER. The CDR3 region is CASSPRGALYNEQFF. CDR3 DNA sequence: TGCGCCAGCAGCCCCCGTGGGGCTCTTTACAATGAGCAGTTCTTC.

The rearrangement uses TRBV2 and TRBJ2-2; 13 nucleotides match TRBD2. V was clipped by 8 bases and J by 5 bases; unmatched bases: 2. The CDR3 is made up of 14 amino acids. The germline V gene has CDR1 SNHLY and CDR2 FYNNEI. DNA for the CDR3: TGTGCCAGCCTGACTAGCGGGGGGACCGGGGAGCTGTTTTTT. Its protein is CASLTSGGTGELFF.

The rearrangement links TRBV5-1 to TRBJ2-1, with 11 bases identical to TRBD2. Per germline, CDR1 SGHRS and CDR2 YFSETQ. CDR3 length: 15 amino acids. J gave up 5 bases and V 0 bases, and 1 base lay outside the gene matches. The CDR3 nucleotides read TGCGCCAGCAGCTTGGTAGCGGGAGGGGACAATGAGCAGTTCTTC. Its protein product is CASSLVAGGDNEQFF. Together with reference TRBV5-1 and TRBJ2-1, the CDR3 gives the full variable domain: KAGVTQTPRYLIKTRGQQVTLSCSPISGHRSVSWYQQTPGQGLQFLFEYFSETQRNKGNFPGRFSGRQFSNSRSEMNVSTLELGDSALYLCASSLVAGGDNEQFFGPGTRLTVL.